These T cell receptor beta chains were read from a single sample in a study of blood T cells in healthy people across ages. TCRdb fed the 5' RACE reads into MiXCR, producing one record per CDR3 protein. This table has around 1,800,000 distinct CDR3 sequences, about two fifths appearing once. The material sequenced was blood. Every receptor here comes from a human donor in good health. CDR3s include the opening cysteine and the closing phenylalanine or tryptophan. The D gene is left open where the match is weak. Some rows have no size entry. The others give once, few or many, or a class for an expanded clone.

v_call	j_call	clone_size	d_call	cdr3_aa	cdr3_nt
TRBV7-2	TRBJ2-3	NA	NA	CASSLDVRSDTQYF	TGTGCCAGCAGCTTAGATGTGAGGTCAGATACGCAGTATTTT
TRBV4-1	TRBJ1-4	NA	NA	CASSQPLRDRNEKLFF	TGCGCCAGCAGCCAACCATTGCGAGACAGGAATGAAAAACTGTTTTTT
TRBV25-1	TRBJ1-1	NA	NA	CASSVPDRPYTEAFF	TGTGCCAGCAGTGTTCCCGACAGGCCATACACTGAAGCTTTCTTT
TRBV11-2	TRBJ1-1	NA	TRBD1	CASSLDRGYGNTEAFF	TGTGCCAGCAGCTTAGACAGGGGGTACGGGAACACTGAAGCTTTCTTT
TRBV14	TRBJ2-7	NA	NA	CASSPPDLNSYEQYF	TGTGCCAGCAGCCCCCCGGACCTAAACTCCTACGAGCAGTACTTC
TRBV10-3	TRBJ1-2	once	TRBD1	CAIGRDRGQTNYGYTF	TGTGCCATCGGTCGGGACAGGGGACAGACTAACTATGGCTACACCTTC
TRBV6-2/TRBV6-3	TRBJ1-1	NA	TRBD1	CASRFMTGGNTEAFF	TGTGCCAGCAGGTTTATGACAGGGGGAAACACTGAAGCTTTCTTT
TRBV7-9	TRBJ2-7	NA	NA	CASTVDGARSYEQYF	TGTGCCAGCACCGTCGATGGAGCCCGCTCCTACGAGCAGTACTTC
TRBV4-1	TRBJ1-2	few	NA	CASSQVGRAGYGYTF	TGCGCCAGCAGCCAAGTGGGCAGGGCTGGCTATGGCTACACCTTC
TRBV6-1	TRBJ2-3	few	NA	CASRKLGPTDTQYF	TGTGCCAGCAGAAAACTAGGACCTACAGATACGCAGTATTTT
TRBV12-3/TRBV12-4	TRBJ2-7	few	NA	CASSFSYGSYEQYF	TGTGCCAGCAGTTTTTCATATGGAAGCTACGAGCAGTACTTC
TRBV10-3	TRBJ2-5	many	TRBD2	CATQGWERGNEETQYF	TGTGCCACCCAAGGGTGGGAGCGGGGGAACGAAGAGACCCAGTACTTC
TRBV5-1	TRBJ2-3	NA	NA	CASSLRIQGPTDTQYF	TGCGCCAGCAGCTTGAGGATCCAGGGACCCACAGATACGCAGTATTTT
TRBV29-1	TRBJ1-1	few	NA	CSVVYGGNTEAFF	TGCAGCGTTGTATACGGGGGAAACACTGAAGCTTTCTTT
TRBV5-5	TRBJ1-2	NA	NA	CASSFFMGDGYTF	TGTGCCAGCAGCTTCTTTATGGGGGATGGCTACACCTTC
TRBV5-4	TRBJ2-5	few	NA	CASSYQPGEEETQYF	TGTGCCAGCAGCTACCAGCCCGGAGAGGAGGAGACCCAGTACTTC
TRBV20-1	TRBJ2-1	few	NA	CSAPCREEQFF	TGCAGTGCCCCTTGTAGAGAAGAGCAGTTCTTC
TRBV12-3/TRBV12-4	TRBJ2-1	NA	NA	CASALQYNEQFF	TGTGCCAGCGCTCTCCAGTACAATGAGCAGTTCTTC
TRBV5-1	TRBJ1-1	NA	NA	CASSSVRGDTEAFF	TGCGCCAGCAGCTCGGTGAGGGGAGACACTGAAGCTTTCTTT
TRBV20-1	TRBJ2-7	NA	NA	CSARVRGLPEQYF	TGCAGTGCTAGAGTTCGGGGACTCCCCGAGCAGTACTTC
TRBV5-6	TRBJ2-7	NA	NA	CASSLGVTGFRSYEQYF	TGTGCCAGCAGCTTGGGAGTTACGGGCTTTAGGTCCTACGAGCAGTACTTC
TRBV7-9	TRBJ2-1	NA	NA	CASSLVPGKGMTNEQFF	TGTGCCAGCAGCTTAGTCCCGGGGAAGGGAATGACAAATGAGCAGTTCTTC
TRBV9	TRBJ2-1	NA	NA	CASNLETSANEQFF	TGTGCCAGCAACCTAGAGACTAGTGCCAATGAGCAGTTCTTC
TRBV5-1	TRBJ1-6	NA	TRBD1	CASSLGDGTDNSPLHF	TGCGCCAGCAGCTTGGGGGACGGGACAGATAATTCACCCCTCCACTTT
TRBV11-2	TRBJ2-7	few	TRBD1	CASSPDRGNLYEQYF	TGTGCCAGCAGCCCCGACAGGGGAAACTTATACGAGCAGTACTTC
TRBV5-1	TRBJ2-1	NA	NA	CASSSKDTTFRDEQFF	TGCGCCAGCAGCTCCAAAGACACGACGTTTCGAGATGAGCAGTTCTTC
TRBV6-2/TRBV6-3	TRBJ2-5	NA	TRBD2	CASRLHSGGAEETQYF	TGTGCCAGCAGACTCCATAGCGGGGGGGCCGAGGAGACCCAGTACTTC
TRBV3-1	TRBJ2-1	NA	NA	CASSQTFEQFF	TGTGCCAGCAGCCAAACCTTTGAGCAGTTCTTC
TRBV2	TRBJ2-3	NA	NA	CASRAGLLGTQYF	TGTGCCAGCAGAGCAGGACTTCTGGGTACGCAGTATTTT
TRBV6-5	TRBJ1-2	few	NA	CASRRDLDGYTF	TGTGCCAGCAGGAGGGATTTGGATGGCTACACCTTC
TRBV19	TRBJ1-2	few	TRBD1	CASLNRDSIGYTF	TGTGCCAGTCTCAACCGGGACAGTATTGGCTACACCTTC
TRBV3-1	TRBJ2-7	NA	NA	CASSHTVAYEQYF	TGTGCCAGCAGTCATACAGTCGCCTACGAGCAGTACTTC
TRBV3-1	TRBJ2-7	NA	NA	CASSQVAGGRYEQYF	TGTGCCAGCAGCCAAGTGGCCGGGGGTCGATACGAGCAGTACTTC
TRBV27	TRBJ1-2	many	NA	CASSLIPPAGKGYTF	TGTGCCAGCAGTTTAATCCCTCCGGCAGGGAAGGGCTACACCTTC
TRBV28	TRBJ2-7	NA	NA	CASSSMLETYEQYF	TGTGCCAGCAGTTCTATGTTGGAAACCTACGAGCAGTACTTC
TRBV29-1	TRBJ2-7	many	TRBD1	CSVELDRGASYEQYF	TGCAGCGTTGAATTGGACAGGGGTGCTTCCTACGAGCAGTACTTC
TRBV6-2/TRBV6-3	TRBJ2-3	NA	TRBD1	CASGISDRARTDTQYF	TGTGCCAGCGGAATATCGGACAGGGCAAGGACAGATACGCAGTATTTT
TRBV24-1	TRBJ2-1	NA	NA	CATSEKGSSYNEQFF	TGTGCCACCAGTGAAAAAGGGAGCTCCTACAATGAGCAGTTCTTC
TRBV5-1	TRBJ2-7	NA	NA	CASSRTGQSHEQYF	TGCGCCAGCAGCCGAACGGGCCAAAGCCACGAGCAGTACTTC
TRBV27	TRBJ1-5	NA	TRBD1	CASSPGRPGGADQPQHF	TGTGCCAGCAGTCCAGGACGACCAGGGGGCGCGGATCAGCCCCAGCATTTT
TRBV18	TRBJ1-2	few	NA	CASSLPGTRVNGYTF	TGTGCCAGCTCATTGCCCGGGACAAGAGTTAATGGCTACACCTTC
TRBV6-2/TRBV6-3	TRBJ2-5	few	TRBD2	CASSTQVAGEETQYF	TGTGCCAGCAGTACCCAGGTAGCGGGGGAAGAGACCCAGTACTTC
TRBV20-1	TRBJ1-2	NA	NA	CSASNSQGGPNYGYTF	TGCAGTGCTAGCAATAGTCAGGGAGGTCCCAACTATGGCTACACCTTC
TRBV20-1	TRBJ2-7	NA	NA	CSARDWVSSYEQYF	TGCAGTGCTAGAGATTGGGTAAGCTCCTACGAGCAGTACTTC
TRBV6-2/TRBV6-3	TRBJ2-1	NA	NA	CASSSDPPGTPYNEQFF	TGTGCCAGCAGCTCCGATCCGCCCGGGACACCCTACAATGAGCAGTTCTTC
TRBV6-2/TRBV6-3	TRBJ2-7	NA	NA	CANSYGSTSEQYF	TGTGCCAACAGTTACGGGTCGACCTCCGAGCAGTACTTC
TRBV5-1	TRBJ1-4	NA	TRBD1	CASGSSGTGNEKLFF	TGCGCCAGCGGCTCCTCCGGGACAGGGAATGAAAAACTGTTTTTT
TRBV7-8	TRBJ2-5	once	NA	CASGHQGGNEEQYF	TGTGCCAGCGGCCACCAGGGAGGCAATGAGGAGCAGTACTTC
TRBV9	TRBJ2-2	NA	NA	CASSVAGPASGELFF	TGTGCCAGCAGCGTTGCGGGCCCAGCGTCGGGAGAGCTGTTTTTT
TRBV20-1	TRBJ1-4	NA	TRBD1	CSALRQGSNEKLFF	TGCAGTGCTTTAAGACAGGGGTCTAATGAAAAACTGTTTTTT
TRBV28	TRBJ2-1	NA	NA	CASSLLAEVTYNEQFF	TGTGCCAGCAGTTTATTAGCGGAGGTGACCTACAATGAGCAGTTCTTC
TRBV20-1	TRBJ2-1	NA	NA	CSARAVLSSYNEQFF	TGCAGTGCTAGAGCGGTCCTGAGCTCCTACAATGAGCAGTTCTTC
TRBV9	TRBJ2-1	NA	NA	CASSVAPHNEQFF	TGTGCCAGCAGCGTAGCCCCCCACAATGAGCAGTTCTTC
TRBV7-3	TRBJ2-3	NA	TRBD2	CASSLISGASTDTQYF	TGTGCCAGCAGCTTAATCAGCGGGGCCTCCACAGATACGCAGTATTTT
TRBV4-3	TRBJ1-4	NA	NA	CASSLYRVTEKLFF	TGCGCCAGCAGCCTATACAGGGTTACTGAAAAACTGTTTTTT
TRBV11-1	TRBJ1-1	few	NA	CASSWESGNTEAFF	TGTGCCAGCAGCTGGGAGTCGGGGAACACTGAAGCTTTCTTT
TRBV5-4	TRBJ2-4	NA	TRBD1	CASSFTGTDLFGQYF	TGTGCCAGCAGCTTTACCGGGACAGACCTCTTCGGGCAGTACTTC
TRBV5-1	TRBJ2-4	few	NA	CASSRGLWGTKNSQYF	TGCGCCAGCAGCCGTGGTTTATGGGGAACCAAAAACAGTCAGTACTTC
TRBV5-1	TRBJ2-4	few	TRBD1	CASSSGQGALDIQYF	TGCGCCAGCAGCTCGGGACAGGGGGCTTTGGACATTCAGTACTTC